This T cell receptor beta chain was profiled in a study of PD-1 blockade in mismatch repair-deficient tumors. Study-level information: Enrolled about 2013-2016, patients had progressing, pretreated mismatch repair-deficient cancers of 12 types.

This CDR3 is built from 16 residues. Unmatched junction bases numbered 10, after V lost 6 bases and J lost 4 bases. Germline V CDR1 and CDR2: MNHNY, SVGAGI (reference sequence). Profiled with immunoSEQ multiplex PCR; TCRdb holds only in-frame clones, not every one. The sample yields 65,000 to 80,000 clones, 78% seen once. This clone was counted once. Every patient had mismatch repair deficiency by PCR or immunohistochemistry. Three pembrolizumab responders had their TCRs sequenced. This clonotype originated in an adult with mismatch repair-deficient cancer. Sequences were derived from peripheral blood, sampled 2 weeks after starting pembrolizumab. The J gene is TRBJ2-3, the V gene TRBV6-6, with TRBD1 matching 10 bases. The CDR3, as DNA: TGTGCCAGCAGCCCCGACAGGGGGCGCGTCCCAGATACGCAGTATTTT. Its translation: CASSPDRGRVPDTQYF.